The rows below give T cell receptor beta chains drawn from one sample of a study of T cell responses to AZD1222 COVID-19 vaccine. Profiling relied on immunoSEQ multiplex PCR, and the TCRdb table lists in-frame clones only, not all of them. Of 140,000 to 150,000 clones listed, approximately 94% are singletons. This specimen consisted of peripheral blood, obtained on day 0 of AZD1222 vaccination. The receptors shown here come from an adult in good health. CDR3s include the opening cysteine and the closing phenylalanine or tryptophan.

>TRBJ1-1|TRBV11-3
CASSWGSDTEAFF
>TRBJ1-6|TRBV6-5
CASSGTGASPLHF
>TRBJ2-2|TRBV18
CASSPRPGTGGRTGELFF
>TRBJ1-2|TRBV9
CASSVGQGGYGYTF
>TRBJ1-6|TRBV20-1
CSASSGTAYNSPLHF
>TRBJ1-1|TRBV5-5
CASSSDRKVEAFF
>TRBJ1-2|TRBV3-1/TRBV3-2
CASSQGQNNYGYTF
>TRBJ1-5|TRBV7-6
CASSISRSPGTYSNQPQHF
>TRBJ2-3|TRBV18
CASSRLAASTDTQYF
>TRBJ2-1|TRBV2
CASSEGARKTAYNEQFF
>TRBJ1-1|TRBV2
CASSEGTDTEAFF
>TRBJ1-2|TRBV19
CASSIGYAGGYTF
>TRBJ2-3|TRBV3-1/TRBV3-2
CASSQERGGTDTQYF
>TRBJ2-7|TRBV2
CASSPTGGSSYEQYF
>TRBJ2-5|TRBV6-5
CASRKMAGQETQYF
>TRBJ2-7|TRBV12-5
CASARQGPTYEQYF
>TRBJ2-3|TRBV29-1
CSVVRSPRTDTQYF
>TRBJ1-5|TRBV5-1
CASSLGDGVRPQHF
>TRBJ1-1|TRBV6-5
CASSFPGQSEAFF
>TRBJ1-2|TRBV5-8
CASSSGPLANYGYTF
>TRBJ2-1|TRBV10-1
CASSESPALKQFF
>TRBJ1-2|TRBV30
CAWTGTLYGYTF
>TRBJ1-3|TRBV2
CASSDQSSWKGNTIYF
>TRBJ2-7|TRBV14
CASSQASGYYEQYF
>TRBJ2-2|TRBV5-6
CASSSTTGLGSDTGELFF
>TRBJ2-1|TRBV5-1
CASSFPSSYNEQFF
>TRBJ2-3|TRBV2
CASSVAGSTDTQYF
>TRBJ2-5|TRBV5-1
CASSLRSGGETQYF
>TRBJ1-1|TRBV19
CASTNFRDSFLNTEAFF
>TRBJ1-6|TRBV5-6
CASSSDGTGINSPLHF
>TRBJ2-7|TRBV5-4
CASSRDRGVYEQYF
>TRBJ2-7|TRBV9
CASSPRSVDGEQYF
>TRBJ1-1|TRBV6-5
CASSYPHGTEAFF
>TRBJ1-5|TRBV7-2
CASSHNRWGPQHF
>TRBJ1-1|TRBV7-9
CASSFISPNTEAFF